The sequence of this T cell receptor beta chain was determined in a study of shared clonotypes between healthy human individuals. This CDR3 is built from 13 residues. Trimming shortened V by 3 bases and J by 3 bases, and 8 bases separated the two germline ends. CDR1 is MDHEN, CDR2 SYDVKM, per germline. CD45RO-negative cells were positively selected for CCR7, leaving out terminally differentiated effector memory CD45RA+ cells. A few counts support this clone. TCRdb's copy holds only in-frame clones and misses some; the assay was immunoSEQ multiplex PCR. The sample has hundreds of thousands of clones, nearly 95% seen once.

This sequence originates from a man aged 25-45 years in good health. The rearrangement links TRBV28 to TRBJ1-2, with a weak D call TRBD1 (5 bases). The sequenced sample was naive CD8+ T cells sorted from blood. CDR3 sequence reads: CASSLGEHYGYTF. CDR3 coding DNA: TGTGCCAGCAGTTTGGGGGAGCACTATGGCTACACCTTC.